These 6 T cell receptor beta chains were sequenced from one sample in a study of T cells in Graves' hyperthyroidism and ophthalmopathy. There were TCR beta CDR3 regions amplified from RNA transcripts. A first-round RT-PCR of the TCR CDR3 used the HTBI primer set. TCRdb reprocessed the multiplex PCR reads with MiXCR, giving one entry per CDR3 protein. The sample consists of around 620,000 distinct CDR3 sequences, about half of them appearing once. The sequenced sample was peripheral blood or thyroid tissue (not recorded which). Receptors originate from an adult woman with Graves' disease, either hyperthyroidism or ophthalmopathy (not recorded which).

The chain employs TRBV19 and TRBJ1-2; D unresolved. V dropped 10 bases and J dropped 4 bases, with 19 bases sitting between them. This CDR3 has 14 residues. Germline CDR1 and CDR2: LNHDA and SQIVND (reference sequence). The CDR3 loop reads CATSPRQAGYGYTF. The DNA of the CDR3 is TGTGCCACCTCCCCCCGACAAGCGGGCTATGGCTACACCTTC.

In nucleotides, the CDR3 is TGTGCCATTCTTGGGACCGCCTCCTCCTACGAGCAGTACTTC. It codes for CAILGTASSYEQYF. V and J are TRBV2 and TRBJ2-7; D is possibly TRBD1 or TRBD2 (5 bases each). V was trimmed by 10 bases and J by 0 bases, leaving 16 bases between them. This CDR3 contains 14 residues. Germline CDR1 and CDR2: SNHLY and FYNNEI.

The CDR3 is CASSLGRLDGAFF. The CDR3 bases are TGTGCCAGCAGCTTGGGGCGGCTGGATGGGGCTTTCTTT. The V and J genes are TRBV7-2 and TRBJ1-1, with D perhaps TRBD1 (5 bases). The CDR3 sequence is 13 residues long. V was pared by 3 bases and J by 11 bases, with 16 bases between. CDR1 SGHTA and CDR2 FQGNSA come from the germline V gene.

The chain combines TRBV7-9 with TRBJ1-1, with TRBD1 matching over 8 bases. The CDR3 has 14 residues. V was pared by 5 bases and J by 8 bases, with 10 bases of the junction left unmatched. The V gene's germline CDR1 is SEHNR and CDR2 FQNEAQ (reference sequence). In DNA, the CDR3 is TGTGCCAGCAGCCCAAGCAGGGGGCTTGGAGAAGCTTTCTTT. This codes for CASSPSRGLGEAFF.

This clonotype was recorded at least ten times. An end of the junction differs from the germline gene, which may be a read error. The chain carries TRBV20-1 and TRBJ1-2; 11 nucleotides match TRBD1. The CDR3 runs 15 residues. Germline V gives CDR1 DFQATT, CDR2 SNEGSKA (reference sequence). The CDR3 coding sequence is TGCAGTGCCAGAGGGACAGGGACAGGGGGCTATGGCTACACCTTC. Translating gives CSARGTGTGGYGYTF.

The table lists this clonotype with many counts. This sequence joins TRBV20-1 and TRBJ1-3; TRBD1 matches at 7 bases. Germline trimming cut 5 bases from V and 3 bases from J; bases unmatched to any gene: 4. This CDR3 is 13 amino acids long. Germline-derived CDR1 and CDR2 are DFQATT and SNEGSKA (reference sequence). DNA of the CDR3: TGCAGTGCTGAACAGGGGTATGGAAACACCATATATTTT. This translates into CSAEQGYGNTIYF.